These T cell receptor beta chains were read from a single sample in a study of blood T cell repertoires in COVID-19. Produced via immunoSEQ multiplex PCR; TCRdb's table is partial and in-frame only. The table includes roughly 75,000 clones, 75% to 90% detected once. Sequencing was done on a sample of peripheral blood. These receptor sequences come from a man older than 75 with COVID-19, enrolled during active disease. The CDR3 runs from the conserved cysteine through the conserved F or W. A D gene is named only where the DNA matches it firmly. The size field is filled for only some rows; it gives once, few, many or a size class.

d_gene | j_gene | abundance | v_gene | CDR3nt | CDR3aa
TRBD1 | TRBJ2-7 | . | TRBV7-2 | TGTGCCAGCATGGACAGGGCACTACGAGGCCCCTACGAGCAGTACTTC | CASMDRALRGPYEQYF
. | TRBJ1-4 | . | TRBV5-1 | TGCGCCAGCAGAATTAGATTTAATGAAAAACTGTTTTTT | CASRIRFNEKLFF
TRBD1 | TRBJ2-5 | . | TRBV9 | TGTGCCAGCAGCTTCGGACAGGGTCAAGAGACCCAGTACTTC | CASSFGQGQETQYF
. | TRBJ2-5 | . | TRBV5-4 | TGTGCCAGCAGCTTGGGGGCCAATGAAGAGACCCAGTACTTC | CASSLGANEETQYF
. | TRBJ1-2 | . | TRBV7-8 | TGTGCCAGCAGCTCGATAGGGGCGTATGGCTACACCTTC | CASSSIGAYGYTF
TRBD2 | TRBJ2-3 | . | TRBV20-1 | TGCAGTGCTAGTCTAGCGGGGCCGTCAGATACGCAGTATTTT | CSASLAGPSDTQYF
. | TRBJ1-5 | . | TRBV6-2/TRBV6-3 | TGTGCCAGCAGCTATTATAATCGTCAGCCCCAGCATTTT | CASSYYNRQPQHF
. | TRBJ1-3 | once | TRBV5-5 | TGTGCCAGCAGCTTGTCGAGTTCTGGAAACACCATATATTTT | CASSLSSSGNTIYF
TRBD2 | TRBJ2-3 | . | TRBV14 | TGTGCCAGCAGCCAAACCCCGGGACTAGGTCATACGCAGTATTTT | CASSQTPGLGHTQYF
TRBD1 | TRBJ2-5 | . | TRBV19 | TGTGCCAGTAGTCCTAGGACAGGGCCTCAAGAGACCCAGTACTTC | CASSPRTGPQETQYF
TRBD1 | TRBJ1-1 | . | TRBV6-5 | TGTGCCAGCAAGGGACAGGGGGCGTGGAACACTGAAGCTTTCTTT | CASKGQGAWNTEAFF
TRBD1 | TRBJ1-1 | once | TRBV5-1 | TGCGCCAGCAGCACCGGGACAGGGTGGGACACTGAAGCTTTCTTT | CASSTGTGWDTEAFF
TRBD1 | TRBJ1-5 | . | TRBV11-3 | TGTGCCAGCAGCTCTACAGGGGTTGATCAGCCCCAGCATTTT | CASSSTGVDQPQHF